This T cell receptor beta chain is drawn from a study of T cell responses to AZD1222 COVID-19 vaccine (dated by TCRdb to 2020 to 2023). At the level of the whole study: A total of just over 230 trial participants underwent TCR sequencing, of whom around 200 received two doses of AZD1222 and around 26 received two doses of the MenACWY control vaccine. Trial participants were enrolled into age subgroups of 18-55, 56-69 and 70-plus years, which contained around 150, 29 and 61 TCR-sequenced participants, respectively. The full study reports these points: Reportedly, close to half of the unique spike-specific TCRs recognized epitopes lying outside the regions that are mutated in the B.1.351 and B.1.1.7 variants. Because no day 14 peak-response samples were available, the repertoires could be characterized only after the peak T cell response. In the small 56-69-year group, the increase in depth fell short of significance, most likely because of low power. After two AZD1222 doses, both the breadth and the depth of spike-specific TCRs were significantly higher than at day 0 and than in MenACWY recipients. CD4 TCRs associated with the vaccine covered the entire spike protein, and the dominant responses were in regions 160-218 and 743-854. Participants were mostly white British, with more females than males. The authors suggested clonal diversity may have been underestimated. Only five to seven AZD1222 recipients were SARS-CoV-2 seropositive at baseline, limiting conclusions about previously exposed vaccinees.

A word on this clone: Its antigen remains undetermined. No base quality values were provided; no much bigger clone lies one nucleotide off.

The CDR3 regions of human TCRbeta chains were subjected to immunosequencing. Turning to the authors' computational methods: TCRs in the repertoires were compared against a reference library of SARS-CoV-2-specific TCRs that had been generated with the MIRA antigen-specificity platform. Breadth was defined as the fraction of unique TCRs that were SARS-CoV-2-associated. Depth was defined as the fraction of total T cells that were SARS-CoV-2-associated. Using the MIRA data, each spike-specific TCR was assigned both to the spike region to which the TCR was reactive and to a CD4 or CD8 class. Log10-transformed breadth and depth values were compared by one-way ANOVA with Sidak's multiple comparisons tests. Imported from immuneACCESS, the table was reduced by TCRdb to in-frame sequences with V and J called. These copies leave out some clones; in studies compared against another copy, an unresolved V gene accounts for under half, and the cause of the remainder is not known. V and J calls and clone size follow that table, whereas D and trimming were derived from the DNA. This sample is represented by some 100,000 clones; around 87% of them were singletons. The top ten clones comprise 3.5% to 4.5% of the sample.

The time point label corresponds to: baseline before first vaccination. The treatment or condition label, as the study defines it: meningococcal conjugate vaccine given as trial control. Samples from vaccinated people were obtained from the UK trials COV001 and COV002, which included a single-blind randomized controlled phase 2/3 trial of AZD1222 (ChAdOx1 nCoV-19) in healthy adults. Trial participant PBMC samples were collected at day 0 and day 28 after the second dose for TCRbeta chain sequencing. The cysteine opens and the phenylalanine closes a CDR3 of 12 amino acids. This entry keeps only the CDR3 DNA: 36 bases, framed from base 1. CDR1 and CDR2, looked up from the germline V gene, are SNHLY and FYNNEI. Ends trimmed: V by 7 bases, J by 6 bases; bases unmatched to a gene: 5.

The clonotype was recovered from an adult in good health. The V and J segments used are TRBV2 and TRBJ2-7; 8 bases in the junction line up with TRBD1. Source: peripheral blood, taken on day 0 of MenACWY control vaccination. The CDR3 sequence is CASTETGAEQYF. The bases read TGTGCCAGCACCGAGACAGGGGCCGAGCAGTACTTC.